Presented here are 8 T cell receptor beta chains from one specimen sequenced in a study of graft-versus-host responses after intestinal transplantation. Clones were read by immunoSEQ multiplex PCR, and TCRdb kept only the in-frame ones, dropping some. The sample comprises approximately 12,000 clones, over 90% of which are singletons, and roughly 20% rests with the top ten. The sequences come from PBMCs, collected around 3.5 months after intestinal transplant. These receptors were collected from a human patient who received an intestinal transplant, so some T cells may come from the graft donor.

The chain carries TRBV5-4 and TRBJ2-1; D not resolved. Germline assignment: CDR1 SGHNT and CDR2 YYREEE (reference sequence). The CDR3 has 13 residues. V shed 0 bases and J shed 6 bases, with 7 bases lying between them. The chain's CDR3 is CASSLDWSNEQFF. The CDR3 DNA reads as TGTGCCAGCAGCTTGGACTGGAGCAATGAGCAGTTCTTC.

The J gene is TRBJ1-2, the V gene TRBV20-1; D is perhaps TRBD1 (5 bases). The CDR3 contains 11 residues. CDR1 is DFQATT and CDR2 is SNEGSKA in the germline V gene (reference sequence). V was shortened by 7 bases and J by 4 bases, with 10 bases between the two germline ends. The CDR3 bases are TGCAGTGTCCAGGGTACCTATGGCTACACCTTC. This sequence encodes CSVQGTYGYTF.

This chain uses TRBV30 with TRBJ1-3; no clear D gene. The V gene lost 0 bases and the J gene lost 2 bases, with 8 bases spanning the gap. CDR1 and CDR2 from the germline V gene are GTSNPN and SVGIG (reference sequence). The CDR3 runs to 14 residues. CDR3 bases: TGTGCCTGGAGTGTAAAATGGGCTGGAAACACCATATATTTT. It yields the protein CAWSVKWAGNTIYF.

The CDR3 is CASSLEGAASGYTDTQYF. CDR3 in DNA: TGTGCCAGCAGCTTAGAGGGGGCGGCTAGCGGATACACAGATACGCAGTATTTT. J is TRBJ2-3 and V is TRBV7-9; D possibly uses TRBD1 or TRBD2 (7 bases each). Germline loops: CDR1 SEHNR, CDR2 FQNEAQ (reference sequence). V gave up 1 base and J gave up 2 bases, with 19 bases separating them. This CDR3 comprises 18 residues.

This clone was seen only a few times. This sequence joins TRBV5-8 and TRBJ2-1, with D uncertain. Germline CDR1 is SGHTS and CDR2 is YDEGEE. The V and J ends lost 1 base and 7 bases respectively, with 12 bases between them. The CDR3 contains 14 residues. The CDR3 here is CASSLLGMGNEQFF. CDR3 nucleotides: TGTGCCAGCAGCTTGCTAGGAATGGGGAATGAGCAGTTCTTC.

The chain is built from TRBV10-3 and TRBJ2-1; 12 nucleotides match TRBD1. The CDR3 extends over 15 amino acids. Losses at the gene ends were 4 bases for V and 8 bases for J; bases not matched to a gene: 6. Germline V gene data show CDR1 as ENHRY and CDR2 as SYGVKD. The CDR3 sequence is CAISGGTGGLDEQFF. DNA for the CDR3: TGTGCCATCAGTGGGGGGACAGGGGGCTTAGATGAGCAGTTCTTC.

In DNA, the CDR3 is TGTGCCAGCAGCTGGGTTTCTCGAAATGAGCAGTTCTTC. Its translation: CASSWVSRNEQFF. The chain is built from TRBV5-6 and TRBJ2-1; D is undetermined. The CDR3 runs 13 residues. Germline-derived CDR1 and CDR2 are SGHDT and YYEEEE. The ends were cut back, 3 bases at V and 7 bases at J, with 11 bases in the middle.

The V call is TRBV6-1, the J call TRBJ2-5, with 10 bases lining up with TRBD2. The trim removed 7 bases at V and 3 bases at J, leaving 5 bases unmatched. Germline CDR1 is MNHNS and CDR2 is SASEGT. CDR3 length: 14 amino acids. The CDR3 here is CASKNGLAEETQYF. CDR3 nucleotides: TGTGCCAGCAAAAATGGACTAGCGGAAGAGACCCAGTACTTC.